This TCR beta chain originates from a study of T-cell memory formation after mild COVID-19. MiXCR, applied by TCRdb to the 5' RACE reads, yields one record per CDR3 protein. The data hold around 510,000 distinct CDR3 sequences, with about 20% observed a single time. This CDR3 contains 15 residues. Germline CDR1 is SGDLS and CDR2 is YYNGEE. With 0 bases removed from V and 0 bases from J, the gap between germline ends came to 10 bases. The sample was PBMCs or a T cell subset sorted from them (not recorded which). This chain joins TRBV9 and TRBJ2-7; D may be TRBD2 (6 bases). This TCR was recovered from an adult woman who had mild COVID-19 (a few samples of this study predate the infection). Cell type and time point are not known. The CDR3 spells CASSVGWRDSYEQYF. The CDR3, as DNA: TGTGCCAGCAGCGTAGGGTGGAGGGACTCCTACGAGCAGTACTTC.